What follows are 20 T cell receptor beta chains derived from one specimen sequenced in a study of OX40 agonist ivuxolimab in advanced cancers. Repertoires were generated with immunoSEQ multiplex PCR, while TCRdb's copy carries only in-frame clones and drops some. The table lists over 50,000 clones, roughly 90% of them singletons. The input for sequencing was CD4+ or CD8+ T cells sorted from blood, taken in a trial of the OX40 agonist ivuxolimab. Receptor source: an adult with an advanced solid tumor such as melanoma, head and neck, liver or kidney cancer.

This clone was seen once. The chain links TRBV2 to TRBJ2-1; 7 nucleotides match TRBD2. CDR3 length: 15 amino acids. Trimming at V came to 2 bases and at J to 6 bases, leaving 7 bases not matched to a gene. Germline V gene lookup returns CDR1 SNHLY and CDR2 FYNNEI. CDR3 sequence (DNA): TGTGCCAGCAGTGAATTGGCTAGCGGAGTCAATGAGCAGTTCTTC. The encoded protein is CASSELASGVNEQFF.

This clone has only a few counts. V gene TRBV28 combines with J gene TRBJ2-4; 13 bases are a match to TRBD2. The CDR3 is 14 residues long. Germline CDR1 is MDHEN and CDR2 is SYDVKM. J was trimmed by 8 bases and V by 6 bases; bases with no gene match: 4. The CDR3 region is CASRRTSGRDIQYF. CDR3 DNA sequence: TGTGCCAGCAGGCGGACTAGCGGGAGAGACATTCAGTACTTC.

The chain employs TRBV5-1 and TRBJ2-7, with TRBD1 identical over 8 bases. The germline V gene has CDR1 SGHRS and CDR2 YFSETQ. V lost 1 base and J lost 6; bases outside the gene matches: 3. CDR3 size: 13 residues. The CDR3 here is CASSLLTGGEQYF. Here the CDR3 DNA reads TGCGCCAGCAGCTTGCTCACAGGGGGCGAGCAGTACTTC. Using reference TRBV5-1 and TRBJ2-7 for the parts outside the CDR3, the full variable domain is KAGVTQTPRYLIKTRGQQVTLSCSPISGHRSVSWYQQTPGQGLQFLFEYFSETQRNKGNFPGRFSGRQFSNSRSEMNVSTLELGDSALYLCASSLLTGGEQYFGPGTRLTVT.

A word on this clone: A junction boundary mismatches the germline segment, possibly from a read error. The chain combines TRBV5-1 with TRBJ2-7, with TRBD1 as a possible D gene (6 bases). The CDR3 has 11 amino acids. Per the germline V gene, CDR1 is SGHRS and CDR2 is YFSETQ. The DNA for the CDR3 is TGCGCCAGCCGCTCAGGGGAAAAAAGGTGGTTC. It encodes CASRSGEKRWF.

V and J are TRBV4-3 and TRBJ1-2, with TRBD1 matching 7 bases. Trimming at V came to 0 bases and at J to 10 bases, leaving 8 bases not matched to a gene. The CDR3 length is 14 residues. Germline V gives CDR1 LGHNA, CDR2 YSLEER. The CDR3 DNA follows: TGCGCCAGCAGCCAAGAATCCCTGGGGACAGCCTACACCTTC. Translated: CASSQESLGTAYTF.

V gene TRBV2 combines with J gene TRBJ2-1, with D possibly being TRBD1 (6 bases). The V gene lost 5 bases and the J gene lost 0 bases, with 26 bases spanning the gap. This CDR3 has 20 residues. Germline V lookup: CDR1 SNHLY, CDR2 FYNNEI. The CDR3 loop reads CASSLPSGTLDLSSYNEQFF. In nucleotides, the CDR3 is TGTGCCAGCAGTCTACCATCCGGGACACTTGACTTGAGCTCCTACAATGAGCAGTTCTTC.

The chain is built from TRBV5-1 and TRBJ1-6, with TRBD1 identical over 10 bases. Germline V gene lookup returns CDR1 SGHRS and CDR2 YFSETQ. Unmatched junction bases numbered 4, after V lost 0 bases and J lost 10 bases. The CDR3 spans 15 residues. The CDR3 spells CASSLAGQGRSPLHF. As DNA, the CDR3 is TGCGCCAGCAGCTTGGCGGGACAGGGGAGATCACCCCTCCACTTT.

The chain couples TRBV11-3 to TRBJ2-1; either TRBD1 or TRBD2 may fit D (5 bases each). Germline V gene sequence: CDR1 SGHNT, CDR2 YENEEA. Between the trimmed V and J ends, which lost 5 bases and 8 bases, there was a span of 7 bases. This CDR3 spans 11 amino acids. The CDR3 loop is CASSQGDEQFF. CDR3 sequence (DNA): TGTGCCAGCAGCCAGGGAGATGAGCAGTTCTTC. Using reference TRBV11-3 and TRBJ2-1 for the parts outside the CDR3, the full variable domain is EAGVVQSPRYKIIEKKQPVAFWCNPISGHNTLYWYLQNLGQGPELLIRYENEEAVDDSQLPKDRFSAERLKGVDSTLKIQPAELGDSAVYLCASSQGDEQFFGPGTRLTVL.

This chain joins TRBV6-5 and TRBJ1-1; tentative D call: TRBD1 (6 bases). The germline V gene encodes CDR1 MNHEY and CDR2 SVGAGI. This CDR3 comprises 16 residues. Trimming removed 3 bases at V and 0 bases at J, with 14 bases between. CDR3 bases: TGTGCCAGCAGTTATGGGGGCGGGGGAATGAACACTGAAGCTTTCTTT. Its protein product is CASSYGGGGMNTEAFF.

The CDR3 protein is CATSRDNGPQHF. The CDR3 DNA sequence: TGTGCCACCAGCAGAGACAACGGCCCCCAGCATTTT. This chain links TRBV15 with TRBJ1-5, with no clear D. This CDR3 contains 12 residues. Trimming stripped 0 bases from V and 10 bases from J, with 7 bases between. The germline V gene encodes CDR1 LNHNV and CDR2 YYDKDF (reference sequence).

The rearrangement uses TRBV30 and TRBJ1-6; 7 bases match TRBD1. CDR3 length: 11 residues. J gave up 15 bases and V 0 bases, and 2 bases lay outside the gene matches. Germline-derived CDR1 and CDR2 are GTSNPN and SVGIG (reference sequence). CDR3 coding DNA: TGTGCCTGGAGTGTGGGGACAGACCTCCACTTT. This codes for CAWSVGTDLHF.

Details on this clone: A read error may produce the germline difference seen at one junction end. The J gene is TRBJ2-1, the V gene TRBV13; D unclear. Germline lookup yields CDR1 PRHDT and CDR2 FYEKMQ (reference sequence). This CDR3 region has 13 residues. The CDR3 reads CASSLGPSNEQFF. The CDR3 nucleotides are TGTGCCAGCAGCCTAGGGCCCTCCAATGAGCAGTTCTTC.

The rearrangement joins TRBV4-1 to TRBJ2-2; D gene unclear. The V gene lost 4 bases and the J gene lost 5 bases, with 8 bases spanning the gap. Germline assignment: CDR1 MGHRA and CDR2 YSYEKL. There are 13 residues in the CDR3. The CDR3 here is CASSPPRTGELFF. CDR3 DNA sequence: TGCGCCAGCAGCCCCCCACGAACCGGGGAGCTGTTTTTT.

The CDR3 DNA reads as TGTGCCTGGAGTGTACTAGCGAACACAGATACGCAGTATTTT. Amino acids: CAWSVLANTDTQYF. The chain recombines TRBV30 with TRBJ2-3; the match to TRBD2 covers 7 bases. The CDR3 has 14 residues. Germline V gene data show CDR1 as GTSNPN and CDR2 as SVGIG (reference sequence). The ends lost 0 bases at V and 2 bases at J; junction bases unmatched: 2.

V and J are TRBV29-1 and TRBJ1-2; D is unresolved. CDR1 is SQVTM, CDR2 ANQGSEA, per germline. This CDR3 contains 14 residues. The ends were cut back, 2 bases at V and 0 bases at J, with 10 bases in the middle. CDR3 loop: CSVESGLANYGYTF. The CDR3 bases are TGCAGCGTTGAATCGGGGTTGGCTAACTATGGCTACACCTTC.

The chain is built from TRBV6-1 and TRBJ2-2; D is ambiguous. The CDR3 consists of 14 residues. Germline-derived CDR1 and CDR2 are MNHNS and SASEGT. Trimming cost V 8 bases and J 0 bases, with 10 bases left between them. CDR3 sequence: CASQTGSNTGELFF. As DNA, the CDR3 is TGTGCCAGCCAAACGGGCTCGAACACCGGGGAGCTGTTTTTT.

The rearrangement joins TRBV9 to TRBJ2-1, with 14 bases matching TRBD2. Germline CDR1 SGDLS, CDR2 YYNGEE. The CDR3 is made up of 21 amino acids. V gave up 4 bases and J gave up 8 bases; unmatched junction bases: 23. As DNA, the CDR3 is TGTGCCAGCAGCCTCGCCCCATGGGGGACTAGCGGGAGTCCCCCTCTGGATGAGCAGTTCTTC. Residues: CASSLAPWGTSGSPPLDEQFF.

The CDR3 region has the DNA TGCGCCAGCAGCTTGAGGCCGAGCTCTGGAAACACCATATATTTT. This translates into CASSLRPSSGNTIYF. V and J are TRBV5-1 and TRBJ1-3; D call uncertain. Germline CDR1 is SGHRS and CDR2 is YFSETQ. V was clipped by 1 base and J by 0 bases, with 8 bases between them. The CDR3 length is 15 residues. The complete variable domain, with remaining parts taken from reference TRBV5-1 and TRBJ1-3, reads KAGVTQTPRYLIKTRGQQVTLSCSPISGHRSVSWYQQTPGQGLQFLFEYFSETQRNKGNFPGRFSGRQFSNSRSEMNVSTLELGDSALYLCASSLRPSSGNTIYFGEGSWLTVV.

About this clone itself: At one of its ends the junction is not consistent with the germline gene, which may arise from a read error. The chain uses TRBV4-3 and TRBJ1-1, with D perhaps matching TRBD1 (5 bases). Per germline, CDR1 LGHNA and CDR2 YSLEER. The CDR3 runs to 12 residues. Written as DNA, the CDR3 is TGCGCCAGCAGCCAACCCGGGACCTCGGTCGGGTTT. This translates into CASSQPGTSVGF.

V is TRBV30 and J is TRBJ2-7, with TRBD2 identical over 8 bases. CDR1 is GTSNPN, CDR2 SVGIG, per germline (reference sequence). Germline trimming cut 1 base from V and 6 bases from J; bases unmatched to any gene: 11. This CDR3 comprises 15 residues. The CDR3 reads CAWSERLARVGEQYV. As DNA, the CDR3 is TGTGCCTGGAGTGAGCGACTAGCGAGAGTGGGCGAGCAGTACGTC.